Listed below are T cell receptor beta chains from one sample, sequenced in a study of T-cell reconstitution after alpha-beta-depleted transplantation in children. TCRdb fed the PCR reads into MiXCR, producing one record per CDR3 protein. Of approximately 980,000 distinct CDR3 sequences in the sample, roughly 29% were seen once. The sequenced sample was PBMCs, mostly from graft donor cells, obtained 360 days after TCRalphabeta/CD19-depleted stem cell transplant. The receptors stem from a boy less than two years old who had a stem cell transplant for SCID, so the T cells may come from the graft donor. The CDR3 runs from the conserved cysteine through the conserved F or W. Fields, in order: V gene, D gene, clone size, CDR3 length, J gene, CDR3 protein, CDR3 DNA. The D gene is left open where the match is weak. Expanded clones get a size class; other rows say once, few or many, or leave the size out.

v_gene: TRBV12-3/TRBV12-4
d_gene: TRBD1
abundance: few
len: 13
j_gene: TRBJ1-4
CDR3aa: CASSFQGGEKLFF
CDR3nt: TGTGCCAGCAGTTTTCAGGGGGGGGAAAAACTGTTTTTT

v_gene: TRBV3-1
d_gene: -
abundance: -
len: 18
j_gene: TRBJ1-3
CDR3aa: CASSQDPTSTASGNTIYF
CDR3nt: TGTGCCAGCAGCCAAGATCCCACCTCGACAGCCTCTGGAAACACCATATATTTT

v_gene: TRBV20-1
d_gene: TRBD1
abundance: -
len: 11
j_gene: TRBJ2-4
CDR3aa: CSARDEGQGGF
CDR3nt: TGCAGTGCTAGAGATGAGGGACAGGGAGGCTTC

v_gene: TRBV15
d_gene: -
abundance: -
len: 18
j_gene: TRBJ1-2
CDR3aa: CATSRELGGGRLTHGYTF
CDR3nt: TGTGCCACCAGCAGAGAATTAGGCGGCGGCCGCCTGACCCATGGCTACACCTTC

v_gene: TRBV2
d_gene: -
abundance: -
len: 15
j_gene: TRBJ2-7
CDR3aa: CASTVEAVLSYEQYF
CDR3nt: TGTGCCAGCACGGTGGAGGCGGTCCTCTCCTACGAGCAGTACTTC

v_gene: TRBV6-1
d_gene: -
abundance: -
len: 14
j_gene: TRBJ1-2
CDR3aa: CASRTQSSNYGYTF
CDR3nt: TGTGCCAGCAGGACACAGTCTTCTAACTATGGCTACACCTTC

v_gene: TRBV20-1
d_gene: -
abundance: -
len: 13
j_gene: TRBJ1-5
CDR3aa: CSASQSGDQPQHF
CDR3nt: TGCAGTGCTAGTCAATCGGGGGATCAGCCCCAGCATTTT

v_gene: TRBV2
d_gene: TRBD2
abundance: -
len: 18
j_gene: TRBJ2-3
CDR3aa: CASSRTSGGTSSTDTQYF
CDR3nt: TGTGCCAGCAGTCGGACTAGCGGAGGGACCTCTAGCACAGATACGCAGTATTTT

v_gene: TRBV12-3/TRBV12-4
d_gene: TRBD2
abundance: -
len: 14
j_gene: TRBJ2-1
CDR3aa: CASSFERGYNEQFF
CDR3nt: TGTGCCAGCAGTTTCGAGCGGGGGTACAATGAGCAGTTCTTC

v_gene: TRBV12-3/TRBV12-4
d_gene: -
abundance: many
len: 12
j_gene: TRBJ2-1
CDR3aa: CASSLWQGEQFF
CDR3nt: TGTGCCAGCAGTTTATGGCAGGGTGAGCAGTTCTTC

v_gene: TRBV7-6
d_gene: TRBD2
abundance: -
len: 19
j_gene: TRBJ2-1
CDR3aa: CASSLVWLAGGYSYNEQFF
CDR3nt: TGTGCCAGCAGCTTAGTGTGGCTAGCGGGGGGTTACTCCTACAATGAGCAGTTCTTC

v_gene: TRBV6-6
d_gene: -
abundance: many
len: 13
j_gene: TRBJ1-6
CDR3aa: CASSSTGNSPLHF
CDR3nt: TGTGCCAGCAGTTCGACGGGGAATTCACCCCTCCACTTT

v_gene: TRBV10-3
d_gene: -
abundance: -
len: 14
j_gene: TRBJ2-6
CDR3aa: CAISKNSGANVLTF
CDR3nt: TGTGCCATCAGCAAGAACTCTGGGGCCAACGTCCTGACTTTC

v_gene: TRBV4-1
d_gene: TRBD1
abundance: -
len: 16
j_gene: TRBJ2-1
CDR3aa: CASSQVRGPPFVRRSF
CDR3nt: TGCGCCAGCAGCCAAGTTAGGGGGCCCCCTTTTGTTAGGCGGTCCTTC

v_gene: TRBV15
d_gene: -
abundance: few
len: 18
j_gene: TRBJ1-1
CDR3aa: CATSRDLHGRTMNTEAFF
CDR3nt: TGTGCCACCAGCAGAGATCTACATGGACGGACGATGAACACTGAAGCTTTCTTT

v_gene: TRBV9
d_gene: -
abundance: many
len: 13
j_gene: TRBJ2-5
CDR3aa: CASSVDGLETQYF
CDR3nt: TGTGCCAGCAGCGTAGACGGTTTGGAGACCCAGTACTTC

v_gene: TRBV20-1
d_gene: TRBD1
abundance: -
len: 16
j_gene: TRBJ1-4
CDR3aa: CSARGPTQGADEKLFF
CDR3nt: TGCAGTGCTAGAGGCCCTACACAGGGGGCTGATGAAAAACTGTTTTTT

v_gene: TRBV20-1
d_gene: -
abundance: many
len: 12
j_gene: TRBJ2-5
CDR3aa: CSARDDRETQYF
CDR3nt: TGCAGTGCTAGAGACGACCGGGAGACCCAGTACTTC

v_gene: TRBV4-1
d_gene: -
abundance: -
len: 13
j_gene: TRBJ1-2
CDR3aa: CASSQAGLGGYTF
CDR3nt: TGCGCCAGCAGCCAAGCGGGGCTAGGTGGCTACACCTTC

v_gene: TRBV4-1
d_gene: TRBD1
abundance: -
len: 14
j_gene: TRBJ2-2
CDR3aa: CASRPGQNTRELFF
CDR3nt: TGCGCCAGCAGGCCGGGACAGAACACCAGGGAGCTGTTTTTT

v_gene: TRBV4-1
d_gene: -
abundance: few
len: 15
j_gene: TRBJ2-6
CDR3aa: CASAAGSLWANVLTF
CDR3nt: TGCGCCTCCGCCGCTGGGAGCCTTTGGGCCAACGTCCTGACTTTC

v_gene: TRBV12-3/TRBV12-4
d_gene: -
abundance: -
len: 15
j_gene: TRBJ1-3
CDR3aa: CASSFWRSSGNTIYF
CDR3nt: TGTGCCAGCAGTTTTTGGAGGAGTTCGGGAAACACCATATATTTT

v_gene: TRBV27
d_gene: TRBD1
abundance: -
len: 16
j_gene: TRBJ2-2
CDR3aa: CASRPRQGAYTGELFF
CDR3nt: TGTGCCAGCAGGCCTCGACAGGGGGCTTATACCGGGGAGCTGTTTTTT

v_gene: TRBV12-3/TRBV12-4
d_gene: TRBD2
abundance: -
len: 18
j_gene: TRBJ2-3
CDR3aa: CASSARPPTSGSTDTQYF
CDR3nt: TGTGCCAGCAGCGCCAGGCCTCCCACTAGCGGTAGTACAGATACGCAGTATTTT

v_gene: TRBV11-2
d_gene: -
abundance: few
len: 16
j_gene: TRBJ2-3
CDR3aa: CASSRRMGRATDTQYF
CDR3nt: TGTGCCAGCAGTCGAAGAATGGGCAGGGCTACAGATACGCAGTATTTT

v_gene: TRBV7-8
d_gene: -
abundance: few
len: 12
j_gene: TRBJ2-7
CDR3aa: CASSLVLTEQYF
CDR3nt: TGTGCCAGCAGCTTAGTCCTTACCGAGCAGTACTTC

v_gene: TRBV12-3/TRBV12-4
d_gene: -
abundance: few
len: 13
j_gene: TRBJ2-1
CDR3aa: CASSSQVYNEQFF
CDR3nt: TGTGCCAGCAGTTCCCAGGTATACAATGAGCAGTTCTTC

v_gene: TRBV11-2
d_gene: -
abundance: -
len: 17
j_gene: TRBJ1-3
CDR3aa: CASSQGTGPRSGNTIYF
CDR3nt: TGTGCCAGCAGCCAGGGTACGGGGCCCCGCTCTGGAAACACCATATATTTT

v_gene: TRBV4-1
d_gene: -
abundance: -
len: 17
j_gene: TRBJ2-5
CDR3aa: CASSQDLFGGGGETQYF
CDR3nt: TGCGCCAGCAGCCAAGACCTCTTCGGGGGAGGTGGGGAGACCCAGTACTTC

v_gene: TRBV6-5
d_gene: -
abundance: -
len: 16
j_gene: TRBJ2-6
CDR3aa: CASSYAQGSGANVLTF
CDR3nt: TGTGCCAGCAGTTACGCCCAGGGTTCTGGGGCCAACGTCCTGACTTTC

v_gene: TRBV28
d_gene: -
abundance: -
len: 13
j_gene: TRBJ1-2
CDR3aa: CASSFWDGYGYTF
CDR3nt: TGTGCCAGCAGTTTTTGGGACGGCTATGGCTACACCTTC

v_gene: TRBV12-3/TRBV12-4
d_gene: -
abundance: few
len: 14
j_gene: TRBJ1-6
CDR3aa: CASSFGGSTSPLHF
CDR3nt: TGTGCCAGCAGTTTCGGAGGGTCTACTTCACCCCTCCACTTT

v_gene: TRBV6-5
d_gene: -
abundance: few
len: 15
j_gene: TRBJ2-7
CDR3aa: CASSSDREDSYEQYF
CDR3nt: TGTGCCAGCAGTTCCGACAGGGAGGACTCCTACGAGCAGTACTTC

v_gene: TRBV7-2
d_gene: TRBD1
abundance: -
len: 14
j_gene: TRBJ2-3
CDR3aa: CASTPDRGSDTQYF
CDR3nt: TGTGCCAGCACCCCCGACAGGGGGTCAGATACGCAGTATTTT